This TCR beta chain comes out of a study of cytomegalovirus exposure and HLA in healthy donors. Study-wide results and limits: Later findings reportedly placed an Asian-associated ancestry cluster below the roughly 690-donor mean for N-insertions.

The germline CDR1 and CDR2 sequences are SEHNR and FQNEAQ (reference sequence). Trimming pared 3 bases from V and 10 bases from J, leaving 12 bases between. There are 12 residues in the CDR3. Of note for this clone: Its antigen is not known.

PCR was performed using 60 Vbeta and 13 Jbeta primers. Repertoires were generated with immunoSEQ multiplex PCR, while TCRdb's copy carries only in-frame clones and drops some. Seen here are under 200,000 clones, around 83% observed once, and the top ten hold 1.5% to 2%. The chain joins TRBV7-9 to TRBJ1-1; D is perhaps TRBD1 (5 bases). Sequenced: PBMCs. This receptor was identified in a man in his forties in good health and CMV-seropositive. CDR3 in amino acids: CASSLARTRAFF. In nucleotides, the CDR3 is TGTGCCAGCAGCTTGGCCCGGACAAGAGCTTTCTTT.